These 20 T cell receptor beta chains were sequenced from one sample in a study of T cell responses to AZD1222 COVID-19 vaccine. Profiled with immunoSEQ multiplex PCR; TCRdb holds only in-frame clones, not every one. The sample lists about 170,000 clones, 80% to 90% occurring once. The sequenced sample was peripheral blood, obtained on day 0 of AZD1222 vaccination. The receptor source for this set is an adult in good health.

The chain combines TRBV9 with TRBJ2-1; TRBD2 aligns across 10 bases. The germline gives CDR1 SGDLS, CDR2 YYNGEE. V trimming: 4 bases; J trimming: 7 bases; junction bases outside the gene matches: 8. The CDR3 runs 15 residues. The CDR3 loop is CASSTASGGWNEQFF. Here the CDR3 DNA reads TGTGCCAGCAGCACCGCTAGCGGGGGATGGAATGAGCAGTTCTTC.

The genes are TRBV10-3 and TRBJ1-6; tentatively, D is TRBD1 (5 bases). V was shortened by 1 base and J by 5 bases, with 9 bases between the two germline ends. This CDR3 has 15 residues. Germline V gene lookup returns CDR1 ENHRY and CDR2 SYGVKD. In DNA form, the CDR3 reads TGTGCCATCAGTGAGTTGGGGCCCAATAATTCACCCCTCCACTTT. Amino acids: CAISELGPNNSPLHF.

CDR3 sequence: CASRPSGVNNEQFF. The CDR3 DNA reads TGTGCCAGCAGACCAAGCGGGGTTAACAATGAGCAGTTCTTC. The chain is built from TRBV28 and TRBJ2-1; 7 nucleotides align to TRBD2. CDR1 MDHEN and CDR2 SYDVKM come from the germline V gene. V shed 6 bases, J shed 5 bases, and the junction held 7 bases outside the gene matches. CDR3 length: 14 residues.

The chain joins TRBV4-3 to TRBJ2-4; weak D call: TRBD1 (6 bases). Trimming cost V 4 bases and J 9 bases, with 13 bases left between them. The CDR3 runs to 13 residues. Germline V gene sequence: CDR1 LGHNA, CDR2 YSLEER. For the CDR3, the DNA is TGCGCCAGCAGCCGAGCACAGGGTATCATTCAGTACTTC. Protein: CASSRAQGIIQYF.

J is TRBJ2-5 and V is TRBV7-9; 8 positions agree with TRBD2. Germline V gene sequence: CDR1 SEHNR, CDR2 FQNEAQ (reference sequence). V was clipped by 0 bases and J by 0 bases; unmatched bases: 6. The CDR3 has 17 residues. CDR3: CASSLAIAGTYQETQYF. CDR3 coding DNA: TGTGCCAGCAGCTTAGCGATAGCGGGGACCTACCAAGAGACCCAGTACTTC. The full variable domain, rest sourced from reference TRBV7-9 and TRBJ2-5, is DTGVSQNPRHKITKRGQNVTFRCDPISEHNRLYWYRQTLGQGPEFLTYFQNEAQLEKSRLLSDRFSAERPKGSFSTLEIQRTEQGDSAMYLCASSLAIAGTYQETQYFGPGTRLLVL.

V is TRBV5-1 and J is TRBJ1-4, with 7 positions matching TRBD1. The CDR3 loop spans 15 amino acids. Germline trimming cut 3 bases from V and 0 bases from J; bases unmatched to any gene: 2. CDR1 is SGHRS, CDR2 YFSETQ, per germline. DNA of the CDR3: TGCGCCAGCAGCTCGACAGGGACAACTAATGAAAAACTGTTTTTT. Translation: CASSSTGTTNEKLFF.

This rearrangement joins TRBV3-1 (or the pseudogene TRBV3-2) to TRBJ2-5; D unresolved. Deletions cut 1 base from V and 5 bases from J, with 8 bases between. Germline V CDR1 and CDR2: LGHDT, YNNKEL (reference sequence). This CDR3 contains 13 residues. The CDR3: CASSQVGGETQYF. The CDR3, as DNA: TGTGCCAGCAGCCAAGTGGGTGGGGAGACCCAGTACTTC.

The chain carries TRBV13 and TRBJ2-7; 10 nucleotides agree with TRBD2. The CDR3 is 17 residues long. The germline gives CDR1 PRHDT, CDR2 FYEKMQ (reference sequence). With 3 bases clipped from V and 0 bases from J, the junction kept 8 bases outside the gene matches. The CDR3 here is CASSFYLAGGSSYEQYV. The CDR3 DNA reads TGTGCCAGCAGCTTCTACTTAGCGGGGGGCAGCTCCTACGAGCAGTACGTC.

This rearrangement joins TRBV2 to TRBJ1-1; TRBD1 aligns across 9 bases. The CDR3 runs 17 residues. Per germline, CDR1 SNHLY and CDR2 FYNNEI. With 0 bases clipped from V and 3 bases from J, the junction kept 8 bases outside the gene matches. CDR3 loop: CASSEALMRDRDTEAFF. The CDR3 DNA reads TGTGCCAGCAGTGAAGCGCTTATGAGGGACAGGGACACTGAAGCTTTCTTT.

A word on this clone: Its ends do not fully match the called genes, so a read error is possible. The J gene is TRBJ2-1, the V gene TRBV7-3; TRBD2 matches at 10 bases. The CDR3 is 18 residues long. Germline lookup yields CDR1 SGHTA and CDR2 FQGTGA. The CDR3: CASSKAGGLVQGHNEQFF. The CDR3 DNA is TGCGCCAGCAGCAAAGCGGGGGGGCTTGTTCAGGGGCACAATGAGCAGTTCTTC.

The genes are TRBV15 and TRBJ2-5, with D perhaps assigned TRBD1 or TRBD2 (6 bases each). V was shortened by 8 bases and J by 3 bases, with 19 bases between the two germline ends. Germline CDR1 LNHNV, CDR2 YYDKDF (reference sequence). The CDR3 totals 15 residues. The CDR3 loop is CATSELGGIEETQYF. CDR3 nucleotide sequence: TGTGCCACCTCAGAGTTGGGGGGCATAGAAGAGACCCAGTACTTC.

V and J are TRBV7-2 and TRBJ2-3, with D unclear. This CDR3 spans 12 amino acids. Per germline, CDR1 SGHTA and CDR2 FQGNSA. V was pared by 2 bases and J by 2 bases, with 2 bases between. CDR3 protein: CASSLYTDTQYF. The CDR3 DNA follows: TGTGCCAGCAGCTTATACACAGATACGCAGTATTTT.

The chain is built from TRBV5-4 and TRBJ1-2, with 7 bases lining up with TRBD1. Germline CDR1 SGHNT, CDR2 YYREEE (reference sequence). This CDR3 region has 15 residues. Trimming at V came to 4 bases and at J to 4 bases, leaving 10 bases not matched to a gene. The CDR3 reads CASSTRDSLLYGYTF. CDR3 in DNA: TGTGCCAGCAGCACCCGGGACAGCCTTCTCTATGGCTACACCTTC. The variable domain in full, with the rest retrieved from reference TRBV5-4 and TRBJ1-2, is ETGVTQSPTHLIKTRGQQVTLRCSSQSGHNTVSWYQQALGQGPQFIFQYYREEENGRGNFPPRFSGLQFPNYSSELNVNALELDDSALYLCASSTRDSLLYGYTFGSGTRLTVV.

The chain couples TRBV15 to TRBJ2-5, with a weak D call TRBD2 (6 bases). The CDR3 is made up of 16 amino acids. Germline CDR1 and CDR2: LNHNV and YYDKDF (reference sequence). The V gene lost 0 bases and the J gene lost 1 base, with 12 bases spanning the gap. The DNA for the CDR3 is TGTGCCACCAGCAGAGATGAGCGCGGGATCCAAGAGACCCAGTACTTC. As protein: CATSRDERGIQETQYF.

The J gene is TRBJ1-6, the V gene TRBV4-1; no clear D. Germline values: CDR1 MGHRA, CDR2 YSYEKL. The CDR3 covers 15 residues. Trimming pared 1 base from V and 7 bases from J, leaving 11 bases between. The DNA for the CDR3 is TGCGCCAGCAGCCAAGGGAGGAGCACCAATTCACCCCTCCACTTT. It is translated as CASSQGRSTNSPLHF.

The chain uses TRBV7-8 and TRBJ1-2; the D gene is possibly TRBD1 (5 bases). The germline V gene has CDR1 SGHVS and CDR2 FQNEAQ. The CDR3 sequence is 14 residues long. V lost 5 bases and J 3 bases, leaving 13 bases between the germline ends. In DNA, the CDR3 is TGTGCCAGCAGCCCTCGCCGGGGGGACTATGGCTACACCTTC. Translating gives CASSPRRGDYGYTF.

V gene TRBV2 combines with J gene TRBJ2-7; a weak D match, TRBD1 (6 bases). V was clipped by 5 bases and J by 0 bases, with 14 bases between them. The germline V gene has CDR1 SNHLY and CDR2 FYNNEI. CDR3 length: 15 residues. The CDR3 DNA reads as TGTGCCAGCAGTCCAGGGACACGATACTCCTACGAGCAGTACTTC. Encoded protein: CASSPGTRYSYEQYF. Full variable domain (outside the CDR3, taken from reference TRBV2 and TRBJ2-7): EPEVTQTPSHQVTQMGQEVILRCVPISNHLYFYWYRQILGQKVEFLVSFYNNEISEKSEIFDDQFSVERPDGSNFTLKIRSTKLEDSAMYFCASSPGTRYSYEQYFGPGTRLTVT.

The rearrangement joins TRBV20-1 to TRBJ2-7; 10 bases agree with TRBD1. CDR1 is DFQATT, CDR2 SNEGSKA, per germline (reference sequence). V lost 3 bases, J lost 3 bases, and 2 bases stayed unmatched. This CDR3 has 13 residues. The CDR3 DNA reads TGCAGTGCTAGTGGGACAGGGGTCTACGAGCAGTACGTC. This gives the protein CSASGTGVYEQYV.

The chain is built from TRBV12-3 or TRBV12-4 and TRBJ2-7; D gene unclear. Trimming removed 2 bases from V and 7 bases from J, with 9 bases in between. This CDR3 has 12 amino acids. The CDR3 nucleotides are TGTGCCAGCAGTTTAAGTAACCGGGAGCAGTACGTC. As protein: CASSLSNREQYV.

J is TRBJ2-7 and V is TRBV30, with D maybe TRBD1 (5 bases). The CDR3 extends over 12 amino acids. V was cut by 4 bases and J by 3 bases, with 10 bases left in between. The germline gives CDR1 GTSNPN, CDR2 SVGIG (reference sequence). The CDR3 coding sequence is TGTGCCTGGAATGGGGCAGGCTACGAGCAGTACTTC. Amino acids: CAWNGAGYEQYF. The full variable domain, its missing parts supplied by reference TRBV30 and TRBJ2-7, is SQTIHQWPATLVQPVGSPLSLECTVEGTSNPNLYWYRQAAGRGLQLLFYSVGIGQISSEVPQNLSASRPQDRQFILSSKKLLLSDSGFYLCAWNGAGYEQYFGPGTRLTVT.